This T cell receptor (beta chain) was sequenced in a study of metastatic and nonmetastatic thyroid tumors. Study-level information: Patients with malignant and benign thyroid disease provided blood and tumor or nodule tissue, whose repertoires were compared.

In the authors' methods: The study's classifier, a distant-metastasis tool for papillary thyroid cancer, was built using CDR3 differences across clinicopathological groups. TCRdb reassembled clones from the PCR reads with MiXCR. Here the V and J calls rest on TCRdb's processing, not on the authors' analysis. The table records about 26,000 clones, under 15% of them present only once. This clone was recorded many times. Antigen: not known. Germline loops: CDR1 SGHNT, CDR2 YYREEE (reference sequence). V lost 0 bases and J lost 2, with 8 bases in between. The CDR3 consists of 14 residues. Thyroid surgery was performed in patients who had received no treatment beforehand. Study observations and caveats: Significantly greater TCR beta diversity was reportedly found in malignant thyroid tumors than in benign nodules (in blood and tumor).

This clonotype was obtained from a female donor with papillary thyroid cancer or a benign thyroid nodule (not recorded which). Some clones in this sample may be carry-over from other donors' samples. The source material was blood. The chain links TRBV5-4 to TRBJ2-5, with D perhaps TRBD1 (5 bases). The CDR3 DNA reads TGTGCCAGCAGCTTGGGACAGAGACAAGAGACCCAGTACTTC. Translated, it gives CASSLGQRQETQYF.